The clone carrying this T cell receptor beta chain was seen only a few times. The data originate from a study of T-cell reconstitution after alpha-beta-depleted transplantation in children. Preparation of the TCRbeta library involved a method that used unique molecular identifiers. Using its own MiXCR run on the PCR reads, TCRdb lists one record per CDR3 protein. The sample contains around 480,000 distinct CDR3 sequences, approximately 32% of which appear only once. The V segment lost 4 bases and the J segment 5 bases; nucleotides outside the gene matches: 14. Germline V CDR1 and CDR2: SGHDT, YYEEEE. The CDR3 loop spans 16 amino acids.

The sequencing here drew on PBMCs from the stem cell graft donor, taken from the stem cell graft. The receptor comes from a human donor who donated a stem cell graft to a child with aplastic anemia. The rearrangement joins TRBV5-6 to TRBJ1-2; the match to TRBD1 covers 7 bases. The CDR3 region is CASSQQPLGTAYGYTF. The CDR3 bases are TGTGCCAGCAGCCAACAACCGCTCGGGACAGCATATGGCTACACCTTC.